These 2 T cell receptor beta chains were sequenced from one sample in a study of blood T cell repertoires in COVID-19 (dated by TCRdb to about 2020). Preparation of the library involved the immunoSEQ multiplex PCR assay. TCRdb took this table from immuneACCESS and kept in-frame rearrangements with V and J called. Such tables lack part of the clones; where checked against another copy, unresolved V genes explain under half of the gap, and the rest is unexplained. The sample has fewer than 200,000 clones on record, under 90% of them singletons. The ten largest make up 15% to 20% of the sample. Sequencing was done on a sample of PBMCs or T cells enriched from blood (not recorded which). The source is a man aged 55 to 70 who had recovered from COVID-19.

The chain combines TRBV19 with TRBJ1-4; possible D gene TRBD1, 5 bases. V lost 7 bases to trimming and J lost 7 bases, with 13 bases between them. This CDR3 contains 13 residues. Germline CDR1 is LNHDA and CDR2 is SQIVND (reference sequence). Here the CDR3 DNA reads TGTGCCAGTAAATGGGGGGATGCTGAAAAACTGTTTTTT. This translates into CASKWGDAEKLFF.

V gene TRBV6-4 combines with J gene TRBJ2-3, with 8 bases identical to TRBD1. Germline CDR1 reads MRHNA; CDR2 reads SNTAGT. Germline trimming cut 5 bases from V and 4 bases from J; bases unmatched to any gene: 2. The CDR3 sequence is 13 residues long. This chain's CDR3 is CASSMTGADTQYF. Here the CDR3 DNA reads TGTGCCAGCAGTATGACAGGGGCAGATACGCAGTATTTT.